The 5 T cell receptor beta chains below come from one sample, sequenced in a study of T cell responses to AZD1222 COVID-19 vaccine. Assay: immunoSEQ multiplex PCR; the TCRdb copy retains only in-frame clones and omits some. The sample yields about 150,000 clones, roughly 92% seen once. The specimen comprised peripheral blood, sampled on day 0 of AZD1222 vaccination. Every receptor here comes from an adult in good health.

The V gene is TRBV6-5, the J gene TRBJ2-3; D is uncertain. This CDR3 has 14 amino acids. V dropped 2 bases and J dropped 3 bases, with 9 bases sitting between them. CDR1 is MNHEY, CDR2 SVGAGI, per germline. The CDR3 DNA reads as TGTGCCAGCAGTTACCCGAGTGGGACAGATACGCAGTATTTT. Encoded protein: CASSYPSGTDTQYF.

V gene TRBV5-4 combines with J gene TRBJ2-2; possible D gene TRBD2, 5 bases. The CDR3 extends over 16 amino acids. From germline, CDR1 is SGHNT and CDR2 YYREEE (reference sequence). Trimming pared 1 base from V and 4 bases from J, leaving 14 bases between. CDR3 residues: CASSLQPTRGTGELFF. The CDR3 DNA sequence: TGTGCCAGCAGCTTGCAACCAACACGGGGCACCGGGGAGCTGTTTTTT.

The chain joins TRBV29-1 to TRBJ2-3; possibly TRBD2 for D (6 bases). Germline CDR1 reads SQVTM; CDR2 reads ANQGSEA. CDR3 length: 14 residues. V shed 6 bases and J shed 3 bases, with 16 bases lying between them. The CDR3 loop reads CSVEGRRETDTQYF. The DNA for the CDR3 is TGCAGCGTCGAGGGGCGGCGGGAAACAGATACGCAGTATTTT.

This clone was seen once. The chain uses TRBV7-9 and TRBJ2-6, with a weak D call TRBD1 (5 bases). Trimming pared 11 bases from V and 0 bases from J, leaving 8 bases between. The CDR3 totals 13 residues. Germline V gene sequence: CDR1 SEHNR, CDR2 FQNEAQ (reference sequence). CDR3 sequence (DNA): TGTGCCTCAGGGCACTCTGGGGCCAACGTCCTGACTTTC. Its translation is CASGHSGANVLTF.

The gene calls are TRBV5-5 and TRBJ1-6; 8 nucleotides line up with TRBD1. The ends lost 4 bases at V and 0 bases at J; junction bases unmatched: 6. The CDR3 length is 17 residues. Looked up from germline, CDR1 is SGHKS and CDR2 is YYEKEE (reference sequence). The DNA of the CDR3 is TGTGCCAGCAGCCGAACAGGGGGAAGCTCCTATAATTCACCCCTCCACTTT. Amino acids: CASSRTGGSSYNSPLHF.